One and the same sample provided the 19 T cell receptor beta chains below, sequenced in a study of T cell responses to AZD1222 COVID-19 vaccine. This table comes from immunoSEQ multiplex PCR, and its TCRdb copy is limited to in-frame clones, with some not included. The sample carries around 100,000 clones, over 80% recorded once. The input for sequencing was peripheral blood, taken on day 0 of AZD1222 vaccination. The receptor source for this set is an adult in good health.

The chain recombines TRBV29-1 with TRBJ1-1; no clear D gene. Trimming pared 4 bases from V and 5 bases from J, leaving 14 bases between. In germline, CDR1 is SQVTM, CDR2 ANQGSEA. There are 13 residues in the CDR3. CDR3 bases: TGCAGCGTTGCGCGTGGGCATCAGACTGAAGCTTTCTTT. It translates to CSVARGHQTEAFF. Together with reference TRBV29-1 and TRBJ1-1, the CDR3 gives the full variable domain: SAVISQKPSRDICQRGTSLTIQCQVDSQVTMMFWYRQQPGQSLTLIATANQGSEATYESGFVIDKFPISRPNLTFSTLTVSNMSPEDSSIYLCSVARGHQTEAFFGQGTRLTVV.

The chain combines TRBV25-1 with TRBJ1-1; TRBD1 matches 9 bases. The CDR3 contains 14 residues. Unmatched junction bases numbered 3, after V lost 6 bases and J lost 1 base. Germline V CDR1 and CDR2: MGHDK, SYGVNS. The CDR3 is CASRGQGSNTEAFF. The CDR3 region has the DNA TGTGCCAGCAGGGGACAGGGTTCGAACACTGAAGCTTTCTTT.

The rearrangement joins TRBV27 to TRBJ1-5, with D tentatively TRBD1 (6 bases). V was trimmed by 4 bases and J by 3 bases, leaving 7 bases between them. CDR1 is MNHEY and CDR2 is SMNVEV in the germline V gene (reference sequence). The CDR3 is 13 residues long. CDR3 sequence reads: CASSYRDNQPQHF. For the CDR3, the DNA is TGTGCCAGCAGTTACAGGGACAATCAGCCCCAGCATTTT.

V and J are TRBV6-5 and TRBJ2-7; 7 nucleotides match TRBD1. The CDR3 spans 13 residues. J lost 0 bases, V lost 9 bases, and 5 bases had no gene match. CDR1 and CDR2 from the germline V gene are MNHEY and SVGAGI. CDR3 sequence: CASSGTASYEQYF. The CDR3 DNA sequence: TGTGCCAGTTCCGGGACAGCCTCCTACGAGCAGTACTTC.

V gene TRBV5-1 combines with J gene TRBJ1-1; D gene ambiguous. The CDR3 is made up of 12 amino acids. Germline V lookup: CDR1 SGHRS, CDR2 YFSETQ. V gave up 1 base and J gave up 4 bases, with 5 bases separating them. The CDR3, as DNA: TGCGCCAGCAGCTTGAGTGGCACTGAAGCTTTCTTT. It specifies CASSLSGTEAFF.

The V call is TRBV7-9, the J call TRBJ1-6; D uncertain. V shed 8 bases and J shed 14 bases, with 10 bases lying between them. CDR1 is SEHNR and CDR2 is FQNEAQ in the germline V gene (reference sequence). The CDR3 is made up of 10 amino acids. The CDR3 reads CASADESLHF. DNA for the CDR3: TGTGCCAGCGCGGATGAGTCCCTCCACTTT.

V gene TRBV28 combines with J gene TRBJ2-3; TRBD2 aligns across 8 bases. Germline loops: CDR1 MDHEN, CDR2 SYDVKM. The ends lost 4 bases at V and 1 base at J; junction bases unmatched: 4. CDR3 length: 15 residues. CDR3 bases: TGTGCCAGCAGTTCCCTAGCGGGTCGCACAGATACGCAGTATTTT. It codes for CASSSLAGRTDTQYF.

The chain has TRBV7-9 and TRBJ2-7; a possible D gene is TRBD2 (6 bases). The V end lost 6 bases, the J end lost 5 bases, and 17 bases lay between the germline ends. The CDR3 runs 14 residues. Germline V CDR1 and CDR2: SEHNR, FQNEAQ (reference sequence). The CDR3 loop reads CASRLGGGGNEQYF. The CDR3 DNA is TGTGCCAGCAGGTTGGGAGGTGGAGGGAACGAGCAGTACTTC.

CDR3 nucleotides: TGTGCCAGCGGATTAAGCTCCTACGAGCAGTACTTC. It is translated as CASGLSSYEQYF. J is TRBJ2-7 and V is TRBV27; D unclear. CDR3 size: 12 residues. CDR1 MNHEY and CDR2 SMNVEV come from the germline V gene (reference sequence). V lost 8 bases and J 0 bases, leaving 8 bases between the germline ends.

V gene TRBV7-9 combines with J gene TRBJ1-4; D uncertain. CDR3 length: 14 residues. The V gene's germline CDR1 is SEHNR and CDR2 FQNEAQ (reference sequence). V lost 2 bases to trimming and J lost 8 bases, with 12 bases between them. The CDR3 coding sequence is TGTGCCAGCAGCTTAAGCCTTTCAACCGAAAAACTGTTTTTT. Its protein product is CASSLSLSTEKLFF.

J is TRBJ2-7 and V is TRBV10-3; 11 bases fit TRBD2. Germline values: CDR1 ENHRY, CDR2 SYGVKD. V lost 4 bases and J lost 4; bases outside the gene matches: 15. This CDR3 has 18 residues. The CDR3 DNA is TGTGCCATCAGTGCCGGGACTAGCGGACCCGCCTTAATTTACGAGCAGTACTTC. This gives the protein CAISAGTSGPALIYEQYF.

This clone has a single count. This chain connects TRBV6-2 or TRBV6-3 to TRBJ1-5; D gene ambiguous. This CDR3 contains 14 residues. Trimming cost V 1 base and J 5 bases, with 9 bases left between them. The germline CDR1 and CDR2 sequences are MNHEY and SVGEGT. This CDR3 reads CASSYYIKDQPQHF. In nucleotides, the CDR3 is TGTGCCAGCAGTTACTACATTAAAGATCAGCCCCAGCATTTT.

The chain joins TRBV5-6 to TRBJ2-3; D is unclear. Germline V gives CDR1 SGHDT, CDR2 YYEEEE. V shed 0 bases and J shed 3 bases, with 8 bases lying between them. This CDR3 contains 14 residues. CDR3 amino acids: CASSLGIFTDTQYF. The CDR3 region has the DNA TGTGCCAGCAGCTTGGGAATTTTTACAGATACGCAGTATTTT.

This chain joins TRBV5-1 and TRBJ1-1; a weak D match, TRBD1 (6 bases). V was shortened by 2 bases and J by 4 bases, with 12 bases between the two germline ends. The CDR3 loop spans 14 amino acids. Germline CDR1 reads SGHRS; CDR2 reads YFSETQ. For the CDR3, the DNA is TGCGCCAGCAGCTTCAGAGGGGGTTCCACTGAAGCTTTCTTT. This encodes CASSFRGGSTEAFF.

V is TRBV29-1 and J is TRBJ2-6, with D unresolved. The ends were cut back, 7 bases at V and 4 bases at J, with 11 bases in the middle. Germline values: CDR1 SQVTM, CDR2 ANQGSEA. CDR3 length: 13 residues. CDR3: CSASVGGANVLTF. The CDR3 coding sequence is TGCAGCGCCAGCGTGGGAGGGGCCAACGTCCTGACTTTC. Complete variable domain (other parts from reference TRBV29-1 and TRBJ2-6): SAVISQKPSRDICQRGTSLTIQCQVDSQVTMMFWYRQQPGQSLTLIATANQGSEATYESGFVIDKFPISRPNLTFSTLTVSNMSPEDSSIYLCSASVGGANVLTFGAGSRLTVL.

The chain links TRBV27 to TRBJ1-2; D not resolved. The CDR3 runs 15 residues. Trimming shortened V by 0 bases and J by 0 bases, and 8 bases separated the two germline ends. Per germline, CDR1 MNHEY and CDR2 SMNVEV (reference sequence). CDR3 sequence: CASSLSIGANYGYTF. Written as DNA, the CDR3 is TGTGCCAGCAGTTTATCTATCGGGGCTAACTATGGCTACACCTTC.

This sequence joins TRBV4-1 and TRBJ1-5; D is undetermined. CDR3 length: 18 residues. Trimming cost V 3 bases and J 0 bases, with 18 bases left between them. CDR1 and CDR2 (germline): MGHRA, YSYEKL. Here the CDR3 DNA reads TGCGCCAGCAGCCAGGGGATCCCACCGTTCCGTAGCAATCAGCCCCAGCATTTT. Translation gives CASSQGIPPFRSNQPQHF.

The V gene is TRBV7-2, the J gene TRBJ2-3; D is perhaps TRBD1 (6 bases). The CDR3 length is 15 residues. Germline values: CDR1 SGHTA, CDR2 FQGNSA. The ends were cut back, 4 bases at V and 1 base at J, with 12 bases in the middle. The CDR3 region is CASSSQGWGTDTQYF. CDR3 DNA: TGTGCCAGCAGCTCTCAGGGGTGGGGCACAGATACGCAGTATTTT.

The V gene is TRBV4-3, the J gene TRBJ2-5; D might be TRBD2 (5 bases). The germline V and J ends were trimmed by 0 bases and 4 bases, with 9 bases remaining between them. The CDR3 totals 14 residues. Per germline, CDR1 LGHNA and CDR2 YSLEER. The DNA for the CDR3 is TGCGCCAGCAGCCAAGATACGGGAACAGAGACCCAGTACTTC. Translation: CASSQDTGTETQYF.